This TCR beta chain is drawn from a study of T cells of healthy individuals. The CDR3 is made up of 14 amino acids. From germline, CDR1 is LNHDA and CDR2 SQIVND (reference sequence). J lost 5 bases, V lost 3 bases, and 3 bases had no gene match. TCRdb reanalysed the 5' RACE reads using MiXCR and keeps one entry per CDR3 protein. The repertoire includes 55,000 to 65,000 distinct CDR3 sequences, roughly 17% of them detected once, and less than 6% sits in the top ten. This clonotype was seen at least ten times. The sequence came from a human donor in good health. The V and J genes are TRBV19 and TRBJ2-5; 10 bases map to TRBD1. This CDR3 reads CASSMDRGAETQYF. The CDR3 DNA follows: TGTGCCAGTAGTATGGACAGGGGGGCGGAGACCCAGTACTTC.